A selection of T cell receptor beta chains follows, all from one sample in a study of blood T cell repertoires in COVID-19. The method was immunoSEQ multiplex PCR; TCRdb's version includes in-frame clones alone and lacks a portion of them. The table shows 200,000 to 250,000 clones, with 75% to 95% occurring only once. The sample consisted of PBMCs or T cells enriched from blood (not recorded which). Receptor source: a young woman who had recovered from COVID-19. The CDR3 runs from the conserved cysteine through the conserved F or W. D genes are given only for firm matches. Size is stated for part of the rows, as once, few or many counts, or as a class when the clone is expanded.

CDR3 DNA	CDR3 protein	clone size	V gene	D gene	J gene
TGTGCTAGTGGTTTAGGGGTTACTGAAGCTTTCTTT	CASGLGVTEAFF	.	TRBV12-5	.	TRBJ1-1
TGTGCCAGCAGCTTGTTCGCTAGCGGGTACTACAATGAGCAGTTCTTC	CASSLFASGYYNEQFF	.	TRBV5-4	TRBD2	TRBJ2-1
TGTGCCACCCTCTCCTCTGGAAACACCATATATTTT	CATLSSGNTIYF	.	TRBV28	.	TRBJ1-3
TGCGCCAGCAGCCAGGCCGGGAGTCTTACGCAGTATTTT	CASSQAGSLTQYF	.	TRBV4-3	.	TRBJ2-3
TGTGCCAGCTCACCACCAGGGGCAGGGAGGTCGGATGGCTACACCTTC	CASSPPGAGRSDGYTF	.	TRBV18	.	TRBJ1-2
TGCGCCAGCAGCGCGTCGAACACTGAAGCTTTCTTT	CASSASNTEAFF	.	TRBV5-1	.	TRBJ1-1
TGTGCCAGCAGCCCGGCCCAGGACAGGGGATACGAGCAGTACTTC	CASSPAQDRGYEQYF	.	TRBV28	TRBD1	TRBJ2-7
TGTGCCAGCAGCGGAAAGGGACTAGCTACCGATACGCAGTATTTT	CASSGKGLATDTQYF	.	TRBV3-1/TRBV3-2	TRBD2	TRBJ2-3
TGTGCCAGCAGCAAAGACAGCGGGGGGTTGGAAAAACTGTTTTTT	CASSKDSGGLEKLFF	.	TRBV5-4	.	TRBJ1-4
TGTGCCAGCAGTGCTAGGGGTATCACTAACTATGGCTACACCTTC	CASSARGITNYGYTF	.	TRBV25-1	.	TRBJ1-2
TGTGCCAGCAGTACCCTAGCGGGGGTACGTTCCTACGAGCAGTACTTC	CASSTLAGVRSYEQYF	.	TRBV7-2	TRBD2	TRBJ2-7
TGTGCCAGTAGAGCAGTGCTAGATTCACCCCTCCACTTT	CASRAVLDSPLHF	.	TRBV2	.	TRBJ1-6
TGTGCCAGCAGTTACTCGAGGGAGACTGGAAACACCATATATTTT	CASSYSRETGNTIYF	.	TRBV6-5	.	TRBJ1-3
TGTGCCAGCAGTGGGGCAGGGTCCCCAGCCTACGAGCAGTACTTC	CASSGAGSPAYEQYF	.	TRBV28	.	TRBJ2-7
TGTGCCAGCTCACCACCGATGTTCTTCGCGGACAGATCTACTAACTATGGCTACACCTTC	CASSPPMFFADRSTNYGYTF	once	TRBV18	.	TRBJ1-2
TGTGCCAGCAGTTTATCTCCAGGGGTCACTGAAGCTTTCTTT	CASSLSPGVTEAFF	.	TRBV28	.	TRBJ1-1
TGTGCCAGCAGATTTCCCGGGACAGGGGTCTCTGGGGCCAACGTCCTGACTTTC	CASRFPGTGVSGANVLTF	.	TRBV5-5	TRBD1	TRBJ2-6
TGTGCCAGCAGCTGGGACACCGGGACAGGGGCCCTTATAGAGACCCAGTACTTC	CASSWDTGTGALIETQYF	.	TRBV11-3	TRBD1	TRBJ2-5
TGTGCCAGCAGCTTAATTGGCAGGGGCACTGAAGCTTTCTTT	CASSLIGRGTEAFF	.	TRBV7-3	.	TRBJ1-1